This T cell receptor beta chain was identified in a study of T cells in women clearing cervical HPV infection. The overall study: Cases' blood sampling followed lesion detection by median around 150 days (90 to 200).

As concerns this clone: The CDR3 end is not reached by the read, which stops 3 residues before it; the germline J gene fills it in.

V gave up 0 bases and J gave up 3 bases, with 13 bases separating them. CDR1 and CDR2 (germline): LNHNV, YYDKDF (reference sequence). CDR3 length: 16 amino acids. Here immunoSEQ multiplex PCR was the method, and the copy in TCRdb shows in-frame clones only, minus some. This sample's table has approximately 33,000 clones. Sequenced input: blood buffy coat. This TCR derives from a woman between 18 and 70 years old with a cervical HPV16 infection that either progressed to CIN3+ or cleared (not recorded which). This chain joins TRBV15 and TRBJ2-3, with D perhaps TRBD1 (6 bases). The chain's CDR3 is CATSREGGPLTDTQYF. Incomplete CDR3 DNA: TGTGCCACCAGCAGAGAAGGGGGACCTTTAACAGATACG. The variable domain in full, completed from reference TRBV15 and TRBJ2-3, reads DAMVIQNPRYQVTQFGKPVTLSCSQTLNHNVMYWYQQKSSQAPKLLFHYYDKDFNNEADTPDNFQSRRPNTSFCFLDIRSPGLGDTAMYLCATSREGGPLTDTQYFGPGTRLTVL.